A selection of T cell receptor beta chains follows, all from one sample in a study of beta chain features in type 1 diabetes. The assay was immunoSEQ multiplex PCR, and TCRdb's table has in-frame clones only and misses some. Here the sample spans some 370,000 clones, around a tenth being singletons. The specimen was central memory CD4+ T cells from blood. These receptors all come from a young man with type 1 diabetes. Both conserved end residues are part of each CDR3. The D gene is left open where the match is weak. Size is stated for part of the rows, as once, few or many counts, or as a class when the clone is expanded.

TGTGCCAGCAGCTTATTTGGGTTGTCCTCTGGAAACACCATATATTTT CASSLFGLSSGNTIYF TRBJ1-3 NA TRBV7-8 many
TGTGCCAGCTCACCACAGACAGGGGAAAAACTGTTTTTT CASSPQTGEKLFF TRBJ1-4 TRBD1 TRBV18 many
TGTGCCAGCACCGATGACAGGGCGGAGAACATTCAGTACTTC CASTDDRAENIQYF TRBJ2-4 TRBD1 TRBV6-6 few
TGTGCCAGCAGCTTATCCGAGAACACTGAAGCTTTCTTT CASSLSENTEAFF TRBJ1-1 NA TRBV7-9 many
TGTGCCAGCAGCTTCTTACTATTCAAACATGGCTACACCTTC CASSFLLFKHGYTF TRBJ1-2 NA TRBV7-9 few
TGCGCCAGCAGCGGGGTTAACTATGGCTACACCTTC CASSGVNYGYTF TRBJ1-2 NA TRBV5-1 many
TGTGCCAGCAGCGCAGCGGCCGGCAGAGCAGATACGCAGTATTTT CASSAAAGRADTQYF TRBJ2-3 NA TRBV11-3 NA
TGCAGCGTTGAAAATCCCTCAGATACGCAGTATTTT CSVENPSDTQYF TRBJ2-3 NA TRBV29-1 few
TGTGCCAGCAGTGAGGGTCCCAAGGATCAGCCCCAGCATTTT CASSEGPKDQPQHF TRBJ1-5 NA TRBV6-1 NA
TGTGCCAGCAGTGATGGACAGGGATTGGCCAAAAACATTCAGTACTTC CASSDGQGLAKNIQYF TRBJ2-4 TRBD1 TRBV6-1 NA
TGTGCCACCCCGGGTCCGAGGGAGACCCAGTACTTC CATPGPRETQYF TRBJ2-5 NA TRBV10-3 many
TGTGCCAGCAGTTTCCTGGGACTAGCGGGAGGGCCAGATACGCAGTATTTT CASSFLGLAGGPDTQYF TRBJ2-3 TRBD2 TRBV27 once
TGTGCCAGCAGTTTAGGGACAGGGGAGACAGATACGCAGTATTTT CASSLGTGETDTQYF TRBJ2-3 TRBD1 TRBV28 NA